This TCR beta chain was sequenced for a study of blood T cell repertoires in COVID-19. The overall study: Sources were T cells, B-cell-depleted T cells, or PBMCs; the material itself was cDNA or gDNA.

CDR1 SNHLY and CDR2 FYNNEI come from the germline V gene. The CDR3 is made up of 14 amino acids. J lost 2 bases, V lost 4 bases, and 5 bases had no gene match. How the authors handled the data: The assay estimated nucleated cells by amplifying reference gene primers. Assay: immunoSEQ multiplex PCR; the TCRdb copy retains only in-frame clones and omits some. V, J and clone size reflect that table, while D and trimming were determined from the DNA. The sample has about 220,000 clones, 82% seen once. The table lists this clone with a count of one. The Seattle patients joined while their infection was active and were tracked longitudinally afterward.

The rearrangement uses TRBV2 and TRBJ2-7, with TRBD2 identical over 7 bases. The sample consisted of peripheral blood. The sequence derives from a woman in her 70s with COVID-19, enrolled during active disease. The CDR3 loop reads CASSVVGGTYEQYF. The CDR3 DNA follows: TGTGCCAGCAGTGTAGTGGGAGGGACCTACGAGCAGTACTTC.